This T cell receptor (beta chain) was obtained from a study of T cell clonotyping in hematopoietic cell transplantation. About the study: Pretransplant recipient samples were taken after cytoreduction. Study conclusions and caveats: Pathologically expanded recipient clonotypes increased progressively from day 30 to day 180 as diversity fell.

The CDR3 totals 13 residues. V lost 5 bases to trimming and J lost 1 base, with 9 bases between them. The germline gives CDR1 SEHNR, CDR2 FQNEAQ (reference sequence). In the case of this clone: What it binds is unknown.

Here immunoSEQ multiplex PCR was the method, and the copy in TCRdb shows in-frame clones only, minus some. The table lists 45,000 or so clones, 82% of them singletons. Stated time point: recipient sample about 28 days before transplant, after cytoreduction. Sequencing used peripheral blood mononuclear cells, obtained before stem cell transplant. This chain uses TRBV7-9 with TRBJ2-7; D possibly matches TRBD1 or TRBD2 (5 bases each). This TCR was recovered from a man in his fifties or sixties with myelodysplastic syndrome. Some clones in this sample may be carry-over from other donors' samples. CDR3 coding DNA: TGTGCCAGCAGCGTCGGGGCATCCTACGAGCAGTACTTC. It translates to CASSVGASYEQYF.